This paragraph reports one T cell receptor beta chain. This same CDR3 is encoded by further DNA sequences in the sample. The data are from a study of shared clonotypes between healthy human individuals. Each donor was a Caucasian adult residing in Nashville, Tennessee. Libraries were prepared by immunoSEQ multiplex PCR; TCRdb keeps only in-frame clonotypes and omits some of them. The profile shows around 2.5 million clones, under 95% of them singletons. CDR3 length: 14 residues. From germline, CDR1 is SGHRS and CDR2 YFSETQ. V lost 2 bases and J lost 1, with 8 bases in between. This clonotype was sampled from a man aged 18 to 29 in good health. Some clones in this sample may be carry-over from other donors' samples. Sequenced material: naive CD4+ T cells from PBMCs. The subset was: CD45RA+ positively selected. This sequence joins TRBV5-1 and TRBJ2-3; D perhaps matches TRBD1 (5 bases). This chain's CDR3 is CASSFQGGTDTQYF. CDR3 in DNA: TGCGCCAGCAGCTTTCAGGGCGGCACAGATACGCAGTATTTT.